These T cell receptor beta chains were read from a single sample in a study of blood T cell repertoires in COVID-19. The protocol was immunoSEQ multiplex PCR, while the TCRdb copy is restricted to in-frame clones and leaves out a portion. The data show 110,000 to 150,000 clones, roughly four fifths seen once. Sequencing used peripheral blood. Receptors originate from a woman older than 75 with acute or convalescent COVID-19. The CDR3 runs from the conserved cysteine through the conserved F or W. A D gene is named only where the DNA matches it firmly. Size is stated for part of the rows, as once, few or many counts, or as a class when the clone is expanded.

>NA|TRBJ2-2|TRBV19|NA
TGTGCCAGTAGTAAGGAGACTAGACCCCTCGGGGAGCTGTTTTTT
CASSKETRPLGELFF
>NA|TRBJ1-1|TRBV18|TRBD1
TGTGCCAGCTCACCTGGGACAGTCAGGGAAGCTTTCTTT
CASSPGTVREAFF
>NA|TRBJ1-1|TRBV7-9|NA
TGTGCCAGCAGCTCCCAGAGGGTGGGAGAAGCTTTCTTT
CASSSQRVGEAFF
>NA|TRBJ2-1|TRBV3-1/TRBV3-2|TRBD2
TGTGCCAGCAGCCAATTTGGCGGGGGTAATGAGCAGTTCTTC
CASSQFGGGNEQFF
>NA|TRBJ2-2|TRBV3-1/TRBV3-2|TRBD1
TGTGCCAGCAGCCAAGAGAGGTTCGGACAGGTTCAGACCGGGGAGCTGTTTTTT
CASSQERFGQVQTGELFF
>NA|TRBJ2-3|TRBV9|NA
TGTGCCAGCAGCGGACAGTACTCTAGCACAGATACGCAGTATTTT
CASSGQYSSTDTQYF
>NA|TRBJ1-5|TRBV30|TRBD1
TGTGCCCCGCACCCGGACAGGGAGGGCAATCAGCCCCAGCATTTT
CAPHPDREGNQPQHF
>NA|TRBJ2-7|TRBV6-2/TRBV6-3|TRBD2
TGTGCCAGCAGCCAACTAGCGGGGAGCCCCTACGAGCAGTACTTC
CASSQLAGSPYEQYF
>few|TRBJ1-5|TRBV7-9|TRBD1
TGTGCCAGCAGCGCGGGGACAGGGGACCAGCCCCAGCATTTT
CASSAGTGDQPQHF
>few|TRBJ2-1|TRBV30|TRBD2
TGTGCCTGGAGTCCTGGGACTAGCGGGAGTCTATTCTACAATGAGCAGTTCTTC
CAWSPGTSGSLFYNEQFF
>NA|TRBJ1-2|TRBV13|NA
TGTGCCACGCCCGCGGCCAACCCCTATGGCTACACCTTC
CATPAANPYGYTF
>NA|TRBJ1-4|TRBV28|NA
TGTGCCAGCAGTTTCGCAGGTAGTGATGAAAAACTGTTTTTT
CASSFAGSDEKLFF
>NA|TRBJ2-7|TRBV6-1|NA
TGTGCCAGCAGTGACCCACCACAGTCCTACGAGCAGTACTTC
CASSDPPQSYEQYF
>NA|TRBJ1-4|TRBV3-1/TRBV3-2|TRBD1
TGTGCCAGCAGCCAAGCGGGGACAGGTGCCGAAAAACTGTTTTTT
CASSQAGTGAEKLFF
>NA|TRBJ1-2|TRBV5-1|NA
TGCGCCAGCAGCTTTTCCCCCGGGACACGGGTTTCTGGGCACTTGGGTGGCTACACCTTC
CASSFSPGTRVSGHLGGYTF
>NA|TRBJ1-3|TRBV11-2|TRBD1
TGTGCCAGCAGCTCCCGCCCCTTACAGGGGAACACCATATATTTT
CASSSRPLQGNTIYF
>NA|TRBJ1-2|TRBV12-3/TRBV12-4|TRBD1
TGTGCCAGCACCCGACAGGGGTATGGCTACACCTTC
CASTRQGYGYTF
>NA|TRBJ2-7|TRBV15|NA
TGTGCCACCAGCAGGAAGGCGGGGGAGCAGTACTTC
CATSRKAGEQYF
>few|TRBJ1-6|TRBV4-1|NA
TGCGCCAGCAGCCGGAGGATGGACGGAAGTAATTCACCCCTCCACTTT
CASSRRMDGSNSPLHF
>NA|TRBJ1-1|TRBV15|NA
TGTGCCACCAGCAGAGCCGGGAACACTGAAGCTTTCTTT
CATSRAGNTEAFF
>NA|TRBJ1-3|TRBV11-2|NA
TGTGCCAGCAGCTTAATAGAACGTTTTGGAAACACCATATATTTT
CASSLIERFGNTIYF
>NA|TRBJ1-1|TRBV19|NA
TGTGCCAGTAGTATAGACCTTTCTACAGGTCCAGAAGCTTTCTTT
CASSIDLSTGPEAFF
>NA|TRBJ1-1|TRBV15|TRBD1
TGTGCCACCAGCGGAGGGGGACAGGACACTGAAGCTTTCTTT
CATSGGGQDTEAFF
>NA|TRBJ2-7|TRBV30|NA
TGTGCCTCACGGGATCTCGGCTCCTACGAGCAGTACTTC
CASRDLGSYEQYF
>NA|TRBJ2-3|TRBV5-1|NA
TGCGCCAGCAGCTTGGCGGGACAAAGCACAGATACGCAGTATTTT
CASSLAGQSTDTQYF
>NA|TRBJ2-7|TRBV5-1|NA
TGCGCCAGCAGCCCGCAACCGACAGTCTCCTACGAGCAGTACTTC
CASSPQPTVSYEQYF
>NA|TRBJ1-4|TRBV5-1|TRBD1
TGCGCCAGCAGGTTGCGGGGCGCAGGGGGGAATGAAAAACTGTTTTTT
CASRLRGAGGNEKLFF
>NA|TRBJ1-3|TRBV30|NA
TGTGCCTGGACGAGGTTCGGAAACACCATATATTTT
CAWTRFGNTIYF
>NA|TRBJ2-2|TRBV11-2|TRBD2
TGTGCCAGCAGCGCGGCTAGCGGGAACACCGGGGAGCTGTTTTTT
CASSAASGNTGELFF
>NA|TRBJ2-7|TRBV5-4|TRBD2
TGTGCCAGCAGCTTGGATTTGCCAGCGGGGGGGCGTTACGAGCAGTACTTC
CASSLDLPAGGRYEQYF
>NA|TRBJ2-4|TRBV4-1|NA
TGCGCCAGCAGCCAAGATCCAACAGGGATTCTAGCCAAAAACATTCAGTACTTC
CASSQDPTGILAKNIQYF
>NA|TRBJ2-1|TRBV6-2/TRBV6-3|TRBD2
TGTGCCAGCAGTTACCCACTAGCGGGGGAGCAGTTCTTC
CASSYPLAGEQFF